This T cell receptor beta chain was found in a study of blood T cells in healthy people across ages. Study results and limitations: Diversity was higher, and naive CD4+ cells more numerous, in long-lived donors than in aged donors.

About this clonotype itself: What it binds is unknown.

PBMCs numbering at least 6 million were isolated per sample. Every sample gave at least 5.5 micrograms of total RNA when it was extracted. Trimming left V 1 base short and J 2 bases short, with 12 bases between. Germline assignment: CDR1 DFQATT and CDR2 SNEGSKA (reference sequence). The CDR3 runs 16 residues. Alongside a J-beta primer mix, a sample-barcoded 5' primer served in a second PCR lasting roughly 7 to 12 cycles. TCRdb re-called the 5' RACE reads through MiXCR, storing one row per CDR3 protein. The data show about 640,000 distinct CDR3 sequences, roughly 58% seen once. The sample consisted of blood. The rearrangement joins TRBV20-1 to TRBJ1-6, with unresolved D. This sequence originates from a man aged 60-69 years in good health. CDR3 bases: TGCAGTGCTAGAGTAGACGCCGTCCCCTATAATTCACCCCTCCACTTT. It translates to CSARVDAVPYNSPLHF.